The entry that follows covers one TCR beta chain sequence. Which antigen it targets is not known. Relative to the germline gene, one junction end is altered; a read error may explain this. From a lookup of the germline V gene, CDR1 and CDR2 are SGHNT and YENEEA. The CDR3 spans 13 residues, from the cysteine through the phenylalanine. Just the 39-base CDR3 DNA is kept, in frame starting at base 1. The data were obtained in a study of tumor and adjacent non-tumor tissue in lung cancer (dated by TCRdb to 2016 to 2019). Background on the whole study: The cohort included roughly 11 adenocarcinoma, a couple of squamous cell carcinoma and 1 small cell lung cancer patients. Using bulk TCRbeta repertoires from under 18 lung cancer patients, the study set lung tumor tissue side by side with matched distant non-tumor lung tissue. Sequencing produced 125,075,908 productive TCRbeta reads in total, an average of approximately 4.5 million reads per sample. Among the roughly 15 patients, ages ranged from about 30 to 85 years, approximately 10 were men and 5 were women, and disease was TNM stage I to III. TCRbeta CDR3 sequencing was performed on a few dozen paired specimens, with one tumor sample and one normal lung sample collected per patient. Study-wide conclusions, independent of this receptor: Tumor tissue showed significantly greater TCR diversity (inverse Simpson) than normal lung tissue (about 400 vs 150, P = 0.0075, Mann-Whitney U test). Only 15 or so patients were included in the cohort, and the need for larger samples and more detailed clinical data was noted by the authors. Peripheral blood was not sequenced, so blood TCRbeta repertoires in these lung cancer patients were not examined. Younger patients had significantly higher TCR diversity, and higher tumor TCR diversity was associated with shorter overall and disease-free survival. The top 100 clones made up a significantly larger cumulative share of the repertoire in normal lung than in tumor tissue. Neither the sequencing platform nor unique molecular identifiers are mentioned in the methods.

Receptors were amplified or captured by multiplex PCR. The sample was run on an Illumina HiSeq 2500. TCRbeta libraries were constructed through three rounds of nested PCR with primers (Table S4) according to protocols modified from ARM-PCR. PCR products of 200-500 bp were gel-excised and purified with the QIAquick gel extraction kit before sequencing. On the study's bioinformatics: Reads were cleaned with Trimmomatic, merged with FLASH into complete CDR3 sequences, and assigned to V(D)J germline segments with MiTCR. Clonal diversity was calculated as the inverse Simpson's index using VDJtools. Productive reads were defined as in-frame sequences without a premature stop codon. The public reads were reprocessed in TCRdb via fastp at Q25 and MiXCR, keeping in-frame beta chains. Every CDR3 protein is listed once, alongside the most common genes and DNA of its rows. TCRdb's processing, not the authors' own work, is the source of the V and J calls. The sample table holds approximately 130,000 distinct CDR3 sequences, of which around three fifths were seen once. The top ten constitute roughly 13% of the sample.

RNA was isolated from bulk unsorted tissue, and RNA quality was assessed with a NanoDrop ND-1000 and an Agilent 2100. Newly diagnosed lung cancer patients without prior chemotherapy who had been admitted for thoracic surgery in China between August and November 2014 were enrolled as donors. The study excluded patients who had received radiotherapy or chemotherapy before or who had another cancer at the same time. Surgical tissue pieces of roughly 1-2.3 cm3 were preserved in RNAlater solution and stored at -80 °C until use. The source material was lung tumor tissue. In this chain, TRBV11-3 is recombined with TRBJ2-1, with no reliable assignment of the D segment. The source is a man aged 25 to 40 with non-small cell lung cancer. CDR3 reads: CASNPIPGNEQLF. The nucleotide sequence reads TGTGCCAGCAACCCCATACCTGGCAATGAGCAGTTATTC.